This T cell receptor (beta chain) was recovered during a study of technical replicates of blood from a few donors. Sequenced by immunoSEQ multiplex PCR; TCRdb stores in-frame clones only, minus some. The sample records approximately 88,000 clones, just under 95% being singletons. The ends lost 3 bases at V and 10 bases at J; junction bases unmatched: 5. The CDR3 has 14 residues. In germline, CDR1 is MNHNS, CDR2 SASEGT. The specimen sequenced was T cells isolated from PBMCs. This TCR derives from a human donor in good health. V is TRBV6-1 and J is TRBJ1-6, with 8 bases fitting TRBD1. The CDR3 is CASSDQGAGSPLHF. In nucleotides, the CDR3 is TGTGCCAGCAGTGACCAGGGGGCCGGGTCACCCCTCCACTTT.